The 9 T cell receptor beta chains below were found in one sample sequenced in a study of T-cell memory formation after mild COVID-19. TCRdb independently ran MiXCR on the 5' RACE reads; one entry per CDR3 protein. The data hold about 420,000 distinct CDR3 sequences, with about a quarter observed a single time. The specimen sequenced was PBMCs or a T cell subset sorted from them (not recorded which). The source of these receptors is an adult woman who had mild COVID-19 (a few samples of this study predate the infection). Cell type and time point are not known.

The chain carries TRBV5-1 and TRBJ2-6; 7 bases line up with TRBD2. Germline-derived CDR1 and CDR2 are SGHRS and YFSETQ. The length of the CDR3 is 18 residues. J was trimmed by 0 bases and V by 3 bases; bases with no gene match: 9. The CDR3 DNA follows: TGCGCCAGCAGCTCGGGACTAACAACGAGCTCTGGGGCCAACGTCCTGACTTTC. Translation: CASSSGLTTSSGANVLTF.

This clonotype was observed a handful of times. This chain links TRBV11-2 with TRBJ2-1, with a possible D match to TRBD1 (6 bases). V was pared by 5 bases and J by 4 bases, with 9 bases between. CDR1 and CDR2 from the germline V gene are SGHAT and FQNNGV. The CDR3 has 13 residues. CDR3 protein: CASSQQGYNEQFF. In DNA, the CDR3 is TGTGCCAGCAGCCAACAGGGTTACAATGAGCAGTTCTTC.

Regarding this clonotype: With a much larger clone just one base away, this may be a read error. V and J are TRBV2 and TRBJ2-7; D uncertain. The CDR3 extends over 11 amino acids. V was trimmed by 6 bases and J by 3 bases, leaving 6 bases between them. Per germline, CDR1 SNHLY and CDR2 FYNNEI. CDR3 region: CASRQNYEQYF. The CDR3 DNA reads TGTGCCAGCAGACAAAACTACGAGCAGTACTTC.

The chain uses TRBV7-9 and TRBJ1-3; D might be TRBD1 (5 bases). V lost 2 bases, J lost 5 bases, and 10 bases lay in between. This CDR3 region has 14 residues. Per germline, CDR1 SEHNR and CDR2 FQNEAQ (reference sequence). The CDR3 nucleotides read TGTGCCAGCAGCTTACAGGGCCCTAGAAACACCATATATTTT. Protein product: CASSLQGPRNTIYF.

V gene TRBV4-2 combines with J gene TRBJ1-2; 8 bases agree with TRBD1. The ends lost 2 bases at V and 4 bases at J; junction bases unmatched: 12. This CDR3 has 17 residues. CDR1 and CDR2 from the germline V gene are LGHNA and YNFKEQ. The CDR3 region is CASSQNPTDRGLYGYTF. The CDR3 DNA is TGTGCCAGCAGCCAAAACCCGACCGACAGGGGTCTCTATGGCTACACCTTC.

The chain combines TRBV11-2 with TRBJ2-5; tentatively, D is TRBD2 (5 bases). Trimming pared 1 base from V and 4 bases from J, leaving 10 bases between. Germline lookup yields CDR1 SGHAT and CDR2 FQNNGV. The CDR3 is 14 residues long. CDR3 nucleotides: TGTGCCAGCAGCTTAGCGGGATCTCGAGAGACCCAGTACTTC. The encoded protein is CASSLAGSRETQYF. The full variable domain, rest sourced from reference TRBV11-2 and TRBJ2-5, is EAGVAQSPRYKIIEKRQSVAFWCNPISGHATLYWYQQILGQGPKLLIQFQNNGVVDDSQLPKDRFSAERLKGVDSTLKIQPAKLEDSAVYLCASSLAGSRETQYFGPGTRLLVL.

CDR3 sequence reads: CASSLLHYGYTF. In nucleotides, the CDR3 is TGTGCCAGCAGCCTACTGCACTATGGCTACACCTTC. The chain joins TRBV3-1 to TRBJ1-2; D is ambiguous. Trimming left V 4 bases short and J 3 bases short, with 6 bases between. Germline V gene data show CDR1 as LGHDT and CDR2 as YNNKEL (reference sequence). This CDR3 is built from 12 residues.

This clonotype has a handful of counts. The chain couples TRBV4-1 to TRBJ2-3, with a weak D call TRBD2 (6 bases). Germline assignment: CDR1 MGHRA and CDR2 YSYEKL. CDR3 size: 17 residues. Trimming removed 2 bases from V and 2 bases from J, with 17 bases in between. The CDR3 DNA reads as TGCGCCAGCAGCCAAAGATCTTTACCGGGGGACACAGATACGCAGTATTTT. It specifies CASSQRSLPGDTDTQYF.

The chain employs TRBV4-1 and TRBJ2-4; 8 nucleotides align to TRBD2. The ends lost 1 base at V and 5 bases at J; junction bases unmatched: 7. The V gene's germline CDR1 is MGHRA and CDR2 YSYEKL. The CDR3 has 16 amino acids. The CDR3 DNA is TGCGCCAGCAGCCAAGTGGCGGGGGGCCAAGAAAACATTCAGTACTTC. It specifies CASSQVAGGQENIQYF.